A single sample gave rise to the 32 T cell receptor beta chains below, sequenced in a study of CXCR3-negative and CXCR3-positive naive CD8 T cells. It was by 5' RACE with UMI labels that the TRB cDNA libraries were prepared. TCRdb reprocessed the 5' RACE reads, with one entry per CDR3 protein and no DNA. This sample's table reports under 150,000 distinct CDR3 sequences. Study results and caveats: In CXCR3-positive naive cells, the TRB CDR3s were more hydrophobic than in CXCR3-negative naive cells.

These TCRs are of unknown antigen specificity. Material for sequencing was naive CXCR3+ CD8+ T cells from blood. The subset here: CD45RO-CCR7+CD27+CD95- naive CD8+ T cells expressing CXCR3 (TNR3+). These receptors all come from a human donor in good health. Some clones in this sample may be carry-over from other donors' samples.

J is TRBJ2-7 and V is TRBV20-1; TCRdb's assignment of TRBD1 cannot be checked, as there is no DNA. Germline CDR1 is DFQATT and CDR2 is SNEGSKA (reference sequence). The CDR3 covers 12 residues. The CDR3 region is CSARGVRGEQYF.

The genes are TRBV6-5 and TRBJ1-3; TCRdb indicates TRBD1, and absent DNA this call remains unverified. The CDR3 contains 13 residues. Germline V CDR1 and CDR2: MNHEY, SVGAGI. The CDR3 loop is CASSVGAGNTIYF.

The chain recombines TRBV15 with TRBJ2-6; with no DNA, the TCRdb D assignment of TRBD2 cannot be verified. Germline loops: CDR1 LNHNV, CDR2 YYDKDF (reference sequence). This CDR3 has 16 amino acids. The CDR3: CATSTSSYSGANVLTF.

The chain employs TRBV5-1 and TRBJ2-2; as DNA is missing, the TRBD2 call by TCRdb cannot be tested. Germline V lookup: CDR1 SGHRS, CDR2 YFSETQ. The CDR3 sequence is 20 residues long. CDR3 protein: CASSTGHSSGSVRGTGELFF.

V usage is TRBV29-1 and J usage is TRBJ2-1; lacking DNA, the TRBD2 call made by TCRdb goes unchecked. This CDR3 is 13 amino acids long. Germline loops: CDR1 SQVTM, CDR2 ANQGSEA. The CDR3 is CSVALADYNEQFF.

The genes are TRBV11-2 and TRBJ2-7; TCRdb selects TRBD2, and the lack of DNA leaves this call unchecked. This CDR3 has 18 residues. Germline loops: CDR1 SGHAT, CDR2 FQNNGV. CDR3 sequence reads: CASSSPGLAGRGVREQYF.

J is TRBJ2-4 and V is TRBV29-1; TCRdb's assignment of TRBD1 cannot be checked, as there is no DNA. This CDR3 is 17 amino acids long. Per germline, CDR1 SQVTM and CDR2 ANQGSEA. The CDR3 is CSVWTGGDFIMGNIQYF.

The V and J genes are TRBV6-5 and TRBJ2-3. This CDR3 has 14 amino acids. Per the germline V gene, CDR1 is MNHEY and CDR2 is SVGAGI. The CDR3: CASSFHGEGDTQYF.

The CDR3 loop is CASSSAKTEQYF. The chain joins TRBV7-9 to TRBJ2-7. The germline V gene encodes CDR1 SEHNR and CDR2 FQNEAQ (reference sequence). There are 12 residues in the CDR3.

This chain connects TRBV28 to TRBJ2-7; no DNA is available, so the TRBD1 call from TCRdb remains unchecked. The CDR3 contains 16 residues. Germline assignment: CDR1 MDHEN and CDR2 SYDVKM. This CDR3 reads CASSSPSVAGGYEQYF.

The chain employs TRBV28 and TRBJ2-7; TCRdb designates TRBD1, a call that cannot be tested without DNA. CDR1 and CDR2 from the germline V gene are MDHEN and SYDVKM. CDR3 length: 16 amino acids. Here the CDR3 reads CASSLRTGGSSYEQYF.

The rearrangement joins TRBV2 to TRBJ2-3; TCRdb names TRBD2, which stays unverified in the absence of DNA. The germline V gene has CDR1 SNHLY and CDR2 FYNNEI. The CDR3 covers 17 residues. The CDR3 sequence: CASSPLGDSSSTDTQYF.

The genes are TRBV5-1 and TRBJ2-7. This CDR3 is 15 amino acids long. Germline V CDR1 and CDR2: SGHRS, YFSETQ. This CDR3 is CASSLDWGSSYEQYF. The full variable domain, in which reference TRBV5-1 and TRBJ2-7 provide the parts outside the CDR3, is KAGVTQTPRYLIKTRGQQVTLSCSPISGHRSVSWYQQTPGQGLQFLFEYFSETQRNKGNFPGRFSGRQFSNSRSEMNVSTLELGDSALYLCASSLDWGSSYEQYFGPGTRLTVT.

CDR3 sequence reads: CASSYGVGTEAFF. This sequence joins TRBV5-1 and TRBJ1-1. CDR1 SGHRS and CDR2 YFSETQ come from the germline V gene. The CDR3 is made up of 13 amino acids.

The V call is TRBV19, the J call TRBJ1-2; TCRdb lists TRBD1, though no DNA is available to test this call. The CDR3 spans 14 residues. CDR1 and CDR2 from the germline V gene are LNHDA and SQIVND (reference sequence). This CDR3 reads CASSPEGGYYGYTF. Full variable domain (remainder filled in from reference TRBV19 and TRBJ1-2): DGGITQSPKYLFRKEGQNVTLSCEQNLNHDAMYWYRQDPGQGLRLIYYSQIVNDFQKGDIAEGYSVSREKKESFPLTVTSAQKNPTAFYLCASSPEGGYYGYTFGSGTRLTVV.

The CDR3 sequence: CSVRGNEKLFF. This chain uses TRBV29-1 with TRBJ1-4; TCRdb's D gene call, TRBD1, goes unchecked for lack of DNA. The CDR3 has 11 residues. Germline CDR1 SQVTM, CDR2 ANQGSEA. The whole variable domain, filled in from reference TRBV29-1 and TRBJ1-4, reads SAVISQKPSRDICQRGTSLTIQCQVDSQVTMMFWYRQQPGQSLTLIATANQGSEATYESGFVIDKFPISRPNLTFSTLTVSNMSPEDSSIYLCSVRGNEKLFFGSGTQLSVL.

The rearrangement joins TRBV24-1 to TRBJ1-2; TCRdb reports TRBD1, a call that lacks DNA to check it against. The CDR3 is made up of 16 amino acids. Per the germline V gene, CDR1 is KGHDR and CDR2 is SFDVKD. The CDR3 sequence is CATSDWTGGAEDGYTF.

The chain uses TRBV5-1 and TRBJ2-1; TCRdb returns TRBD1, unconfirmable since there is no DNA. CDR1 and CDR2 from the germline V gene are SGHRS and YFSETQ. The CDR3 length is 14 residues. CDR3 in amino acids: CASSLVGGRNEQFF.

J is TRBJ1-1 and V is TRBV7-2; no DNA is available, so the TRBD1 call from TCRdb remains unchecked. Germline V gene data show CDR1 as SGHTA and CDR2 as FQGNSA. This CDR3 is built from 16 residues. CDR3: CASSSLGQGTPHEAFF.

The V call is TRBV28, the J call TRBJ2-5; TCRdb designates TRBD1, a call that cannot be tested without DNA. Germline V gene sequence: CDR1 MDHEN, CDR2 SYDVKM. There are 14 residues in the CDR3. The CDR3 spells CASSPPGAWETQYF.

This chain's CDR3 is CASRPGTGPYEQYF. This chain uses TRBV2 with TRBJ2-7; no DNA is available, so the TRBD1 call from TCRdb remains unchecked. The CDR3 is made up of 14 amino acids. CDR1 SNHLY and CDR2 FYNNEI come from the germline V gene. The complete variable domain, with remaining parts taken from reference TRBV2 and TRBJ2-7, reads EPEVTQTPSHQVTQMGQEVILRCVPISNHLYFYWYRQILGQKVEFLVSFYNNEISEKSEIFDDQFSVERPDGSNFTLKIRSTKLEDSAMYFCASRPGTGPYEQYFGPGTRLTVT.

V and J are TRBV12-3 or TRBV12-4 and TRBJ2-7; checking the TCRdb D call of TRBD1 is not possible without DNA. The CDR3 spans 16 residues. The CDR3 reads CASSTGPPVTLNEQYF.

The V gene is TRBV7-6, the J gene TRBJ1-3; checking the TCRdb D call of TRBD1 is not possible without DNA. The length of the CDR3 is 14 residues. Germline V CDR1 and CDR2: SGHVS, FNYEAQ. This CDR3 is CASSLTGYGNTIYF. The full variable domain, rest sourced from reference TRBV7-6 and TRBJ1-3, is GAGVSQSPRYKVTKRGQDVALRCDPISGHVSLYWYRQALGQGPEFLTYFNYEAQQDKSGLPNDRFSAERPEGSISTLTIQRTEQRDSAMYRCASSLTGYGNTIYFGEGSWLTVV.

This chain links TRBV29-1 with TRBJ2-1; absent DNA, TCRdb's TRBD1 call cannot be checked. CDR1 and CDR2 from the germline V gene are SQVTM and ANQGSEA. This CDR3 contains 14 residues. Here the CDR3 reads CSYLPETAYNEQFF.

This sequence joins TRBV29-1 and TRBJ2-7; there is no DNA to check the TCRdb D call of TRBD1. The length of the CDR3 is 13 residues. Germline CDR1 is SQVTM and CDR2 is ANQGSEA. CDR3 sequence reads: CSVGQGISYEQYF.

This CDR3 is CSACIGTGVYNEQFF. The chain recombines TRBV29-1 with TRBJ2-1; TCRdb indicates TRBD1, and absent DNA this call remains unverified. Germline V gene data show CDR1 as SQVTM and CDR2 as ANQGSEA. This CDR3 has 15 amino acids.

The CDR3 spells CASSPEGQGVSGELFF. The gene calls are TRBV5-1 and TRBJ2-2; absent DNA, TCRdb's TRBD1 call cannot be checked. The CDR3 contains 16 residues. The germline V gene encodes CDR1 SGHRS and CDR2 YFSETQ. The full variable domain, in which reference TRBV5-1 and TRBJ2-2 provide the parts outside the CDR3, is KAGVTQTPRYLIKTRGQQVTLSCSPISGHRSVSWYQQTPGQGLQFLFEYFSETQRNKGNFPGRFSGRQFSNSRSEMNVSTLELGDSALYLCASSPEGQGVSGELFFGEGSRLTVL.

The rearrangement uses TRBV30 and TRBJ2-3; TCRdb designates TRBD2, a call that cannot be tested without DNA. Germline assignment: CDR1 GTSNPN and CDR2 SVGIG (reference sequence). The CDR3 spans 16 residues. This chain's CDR3 is CAWTLTSALSTDTQYF.

The chain is built from TRBV6-2 or TRBV6-3 and TRBJ2-3; the TRBD1 assignment by TCRdb is unverifiable without DNA. The length of the CDR3 is 16 residues. Germline CDR1 is MNHEY and CDR2 is SVGEGT. This chain's CDR3 is CASTYPDREGTDTQYF.

The V gene is TRBV5-4, the J gene TRBJ1-1. The CDR3 length is 15 residues. Germline V lookup: CDR1 SGHNT, CDR2 YYREEE (reference sequence). This CDR3 reads CASSQRTGGDAEAFF.

The gene calls are TRBV6-5 and TRBJ2-2; with no DNA, the TCRdb D assignment of TRBD1 cannot be verified. This CDR3 comprises 18 residues. CDR1 is MNHEY, CDR2 SVGAGI, per germline. CDR3 loop: CASSYSSGTTANTGELFF.

J is TRBJ2-7 and V is TRBV28; the TCRdb D gene call, TRBD1, has no DNA to confirm it. CDR1 is MDHEN, CDR2 SYDVKM, per germline. The CDR3 has 15 amino acids. The chain's CDR3 is CASSFLGTDSYEQYF.